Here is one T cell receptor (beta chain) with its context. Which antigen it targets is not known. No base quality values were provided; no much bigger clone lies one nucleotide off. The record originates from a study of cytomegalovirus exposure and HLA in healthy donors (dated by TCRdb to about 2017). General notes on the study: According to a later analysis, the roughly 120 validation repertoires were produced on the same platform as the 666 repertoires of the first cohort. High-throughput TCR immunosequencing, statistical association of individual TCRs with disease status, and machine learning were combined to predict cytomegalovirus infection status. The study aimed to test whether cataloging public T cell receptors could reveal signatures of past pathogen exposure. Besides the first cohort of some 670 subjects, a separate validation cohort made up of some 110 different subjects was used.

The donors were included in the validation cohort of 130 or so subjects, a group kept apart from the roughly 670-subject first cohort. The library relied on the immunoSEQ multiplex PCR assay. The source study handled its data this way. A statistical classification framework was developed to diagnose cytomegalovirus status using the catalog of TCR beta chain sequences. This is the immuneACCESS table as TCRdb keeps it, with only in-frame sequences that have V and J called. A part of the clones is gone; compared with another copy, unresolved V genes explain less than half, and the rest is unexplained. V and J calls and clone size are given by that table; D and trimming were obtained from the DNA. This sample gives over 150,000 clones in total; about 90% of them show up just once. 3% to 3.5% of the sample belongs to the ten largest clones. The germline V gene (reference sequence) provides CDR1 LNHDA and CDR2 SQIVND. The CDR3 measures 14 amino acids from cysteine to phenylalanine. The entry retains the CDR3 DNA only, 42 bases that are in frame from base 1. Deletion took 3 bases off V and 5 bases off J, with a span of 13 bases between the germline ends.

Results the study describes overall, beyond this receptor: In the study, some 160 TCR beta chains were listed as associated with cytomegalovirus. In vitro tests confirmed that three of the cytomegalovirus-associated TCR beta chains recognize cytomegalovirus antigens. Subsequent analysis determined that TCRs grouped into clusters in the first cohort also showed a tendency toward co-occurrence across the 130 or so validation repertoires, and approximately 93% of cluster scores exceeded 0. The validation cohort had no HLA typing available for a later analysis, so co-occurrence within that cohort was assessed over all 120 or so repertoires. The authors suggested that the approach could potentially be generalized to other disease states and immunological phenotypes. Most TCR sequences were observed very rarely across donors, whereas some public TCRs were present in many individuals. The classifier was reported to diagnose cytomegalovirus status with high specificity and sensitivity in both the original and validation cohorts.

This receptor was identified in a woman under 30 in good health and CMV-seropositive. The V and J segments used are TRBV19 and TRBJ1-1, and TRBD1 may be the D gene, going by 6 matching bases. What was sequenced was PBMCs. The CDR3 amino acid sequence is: CASSIGGRRTEAFF. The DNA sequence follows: TGTGCCAGTAGTATCGGGGGGCGACGGACTGAAGCTTTCTTT.